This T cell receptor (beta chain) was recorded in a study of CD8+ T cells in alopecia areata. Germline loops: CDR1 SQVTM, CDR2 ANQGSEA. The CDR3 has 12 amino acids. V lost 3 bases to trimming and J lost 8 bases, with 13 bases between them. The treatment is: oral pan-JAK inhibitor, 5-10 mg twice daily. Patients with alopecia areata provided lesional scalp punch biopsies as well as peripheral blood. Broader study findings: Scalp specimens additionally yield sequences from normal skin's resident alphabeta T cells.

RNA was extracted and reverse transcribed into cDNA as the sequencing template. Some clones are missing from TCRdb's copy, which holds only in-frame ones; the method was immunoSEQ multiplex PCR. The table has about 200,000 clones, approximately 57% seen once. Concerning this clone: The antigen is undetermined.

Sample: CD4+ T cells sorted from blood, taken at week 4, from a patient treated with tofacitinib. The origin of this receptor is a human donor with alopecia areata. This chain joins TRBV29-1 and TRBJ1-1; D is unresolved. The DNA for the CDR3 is TGCAGCGTTGAGGGTTTAATAGGGGAAGCTTTCTTT. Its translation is CSVEGLIGEAFF.